This T cell receptor (beta chain) was recovered during a study of shared clonotypes between healthy human individuals. Study findings and constraints: Some naive CD4 clonotypes, 5% to 5.5%, turned up in common across a handful of donors. Enrolling few donors narrowed the genetic and exposure-history diversity that was represented. In general, naive subsets displayed greater estimated richness than memory subsets did.

There are 13 residues in the CDR3. The germline V gene encodes CDR1 SGHNT and CDR2 YYREEE (reference sequence). V lost 4 bases and J lost 0, with 6 bases in between. In regard to this clone: The antigen is unknown. This CDR3 is also generated by other DNA sequences in the sample.

Original methodology: ImmunoSEQ output held junction-only sequences without quality scores, so filtering differed. Using immunoSEQ multiplex PCR, the repertoire was profiled, and TCRdb retains in-frame clones only, with some absent. That table is the source of V, J and clone size, and D and trimming were worked out from the DNA. The sample gives more than 850,000 clones, around 82% of which show up once; more than 0.5% is in the top ten. The sequence was obtained from a man younger than 35 in good health. Some clones in this sample may be carry-over from other donors' samples. Material for sequencing was memory CD4+ T cells from PBMCs. Stated subset: CD45RA-negative fraction. The rearrangement uses TRBV5-4 and TRBJ2-3; D unclear. The CDR3: CASSPTSTDTQYF. The CDR3 nucleotides are TGTGCCAGCAGCCCTACAAGCACAGATACGCAGTATTTT.